A single T cell receptor (beta chain) is shown here with its context. Sequencing used immunoSEQ multiplex PCR; TCRdb keeps in-frame clones, though not all of them. Of about 210,000 clones in the sample, roughly 80% were seen once. This entry comes from a study of blood T cell repertoires in COVID-19. The CDR3 is made up of 12 amino acids. Trimming left V 5 bases short and J 8 bases short, with 9 bases between. Germline assignment: CDR1 SNHLY and CDR2 FYNNEI. The chain combines TRBV2 with TRBJ1-4; TRBD1 might be the D (6 bases). The clonotype originates from a man aged 55 to 70 with acute or convalescent COVID-19. Sequenced sample: peripheral blood. CDR3 sequence: CASSTTGEKLFF. The CDR3 nucleotides are TGTGCCAGCAGTACGACAGGCGAAAAACTGTTTTTT.